These 5 T cell receptor beta chains were all obtained from the same sample, sequenced in a study of blood T cell repertoires in COVID-19. Only in-frame clones appear in the TCRdb table, and some are missing; sequencing was by immunoSEQ multiplex PCR. The sample yields around 250,000 clones, 80% to 85% seen once. The sample comprised PBMCs or T cells enriched from blood (not recorded which). The receptor set was obtained from a man aged 45-65 years who had recovered from COVID-19.

The V and J genes are TRBV7-6 and TRBJ2-7; D may be TRBD1 (5 bases). The germline V gene encodes CDR1 SGHVS and CDR2 FNYEAQ. V was clipped by 1 base and J by 0 bases, with 10 bases between them. CDR3 length equals 15 residues. CDR3 nucleotide sequence: TGTGCCAGCAGCTTAGTTGATGACAGCTCCTACGAGCAGTACTTC. This sequence encodes CASSLVDDSSYEQYF.

V and J are TRBV30 and TRBJ1-1; 10 positions match TRBD1. Trimming cost V 3 bases and J 0 bases; bases outside gene matches: 1. Germline V gene sequence: CDR1 GTSNPN, CDR2 SVGIG (reference sequence). The CDR3 has 14 amino acids. The CDR3: CAWRGQGMNTEAFF. CDR3 DNA: TGTGCCTGGAGGGGACAGGGGATGAACACTGAAGCTTTCTTT.

This clone was seen more than once but under ten times. J is TRBJ1-1 and V is TRBV11-1; D perhaps matches TRBD1 (6 bases). The CDR3 consists of 15 residues. Germline V CDR1 and CDR2: SGHAT, FQDESV (reference sequence). Between the trimmed V and J ends, which lost 5 bases and 1 base, there was a span of 14 bases. CDR3 sequence reads: CASSLRQVGNTEAFF. The CDR3 DNA is TGTGCCAGCAGCCTACGACAGGTAGGGAACACTGAAGCTTTCTTT.

The chain has TRBV7-2 and TRBJ1-2, with D perhaps matching TRBD1 (5 bases). V dropped 8 bases and J dropped 0 bases, with 13 bases sitting between them. Germline V gene sequence: CDR1 SGHTA, CDR2 FQGNSA. The CDR3 has 14 amino acids. The CDR3 is CASGWGDSNYGYTF. CDR3 DNA sequence: TGTGCCAGCGGGTGGGGGGATTCTAACTATGGCTACACCTTC.

CDR3 DNA sequence: TGTGCCAGCAGCTTCCCGCCCAGGGAAAACATTCAGTACTTC. This codes for CASSFPPRENIQYF. The gene calls are TRBV5-6 and TRBJ2-4, with TRBD1 as a possible D gene (5 bases). The CDR3 length is 14 residues. Trimming left V 2 bases short and J 5 bases short, with 11 bases between. CDR1 SGHDT and CDR2 YYEEEE come from the germline V gene.